This T cell receptor beta chain was observed in a study of vaccination and CD4 T cells after COVID-19. Study in general: Convalescent patients were SARS-CoV-2 positive by nasal swab PCR; nine mild, one severe. General study findings and limits: Spike mono-reactivity was shown by 304 of 307 vaccine-specific clones in convalescent patients.

Cultured CD4+ T cell DNA was sequenced using the Oncomine TCR Beta short-read assay. TCRdb used MiXCR to reprocess the PCR reads, holding one entry per CDR3 protein. The profile covers about 15,000 distinct CDR3 sequences, with more than 45% appearing a single time and more than 7% taken by the ten largest. Treatment in this sample: roughly nine-day PBMC culture with coronavirus spike peptide pools or control peptides (ViraFEST assay). Patients returned positive PCR results between March and December 2020, earlier than US Alpha, Beta and Delta variants. Some 2 million PBMCs were grown per well alongside about 10 IU/ml IL-2 and 8 to 10 ug/ml peptide pools. This clonotype was seen a few times. What it recognizes is unknown. V lost 6 bases and J lost 7, with 16 bases in between. This CDR3 contains 15 residues. The germline V gene encodes CDR1 SEHNR and CDR2 FQNEAQ (reference sequence).

Sequencing used CD4+ T cells from blood, cultured in vitro. The chain combines TRBV7-9 with TRBJ1-6, with D possibly TRBD1 on 5 matching bases. The clonotype was recovered from a human donor who had recovered from COVID-19. The CDR3 DNA reads as TGTGCCAGCAGGAGGAGGGACCTTGCCAATTCACCCCTCCACTTT. As protein: CASRRRDLANSPLHF.